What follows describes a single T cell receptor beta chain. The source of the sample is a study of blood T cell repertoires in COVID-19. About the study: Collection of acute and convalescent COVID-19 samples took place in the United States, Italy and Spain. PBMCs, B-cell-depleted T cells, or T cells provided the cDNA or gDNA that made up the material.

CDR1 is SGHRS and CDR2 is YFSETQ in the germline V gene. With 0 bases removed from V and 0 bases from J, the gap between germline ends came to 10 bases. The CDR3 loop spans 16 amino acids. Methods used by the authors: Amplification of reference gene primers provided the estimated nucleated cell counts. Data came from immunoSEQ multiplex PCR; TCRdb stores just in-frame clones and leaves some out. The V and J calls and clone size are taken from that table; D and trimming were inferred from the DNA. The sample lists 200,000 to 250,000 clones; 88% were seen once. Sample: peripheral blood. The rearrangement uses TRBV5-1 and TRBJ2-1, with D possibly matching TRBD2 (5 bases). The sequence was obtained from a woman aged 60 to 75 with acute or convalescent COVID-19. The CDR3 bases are TGCGCCAGCAGCTTGGAAGGACTGAGCTCCTACAATGAGCAGTTCTTC. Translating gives CASSLEGLSSYNEQFF.